This TCR beta chain stems from a study of T cells in Graves' hyperthyroidism and ophthalmopathy (dated by TCRdb to between 2018 and 2020). Broadly, across the study: Peripheral blood was sampled at the time of initial diagnosis, prior to any treatment. A discovery cohort of about 95 patients, about 43 with Graves' ophthalmopathy and 57 with stable Graves' hyperthyroidism, was used to find distinguishing TCR V-J signatures. Prospective prediction of ophthalmopathy was tested in an independent validation cohort of 18 hyperthyroidism patients and around 16 patients who later progressed to ophthalmopathy. The 75 to 100 discovery patients were divided at random into training and test sets in a 7:3 ratio. In addition, the study compared T-cell repertoires in thyroid tissue and in blood from roughly six Graves' hyperthyroidism patients. After sampling, hyperthyroidism patients received methimazole starting at 30 mg daily, and ophthalmopathy patients received high-dose intravenous methylprednisolone. The paper reports TCR Vbeta CDR3 sequencing of some 140 peripheral blood samples: under 45 ophthalmopathy, under 80 hyperthyroidism and some 17 progressor patients.

General study outcomes and caveats: Sample size was not statistically predetermined, and blinding of investigators to group allocation was not performed. Ophthalmopathy was separated from stable hyperthyroidism by a 13 V-J signature model, with about 86% sensitivity and about 81% specificity obtained in cross-validation and 80%/75% obtained in testing. Blood samples also contained most of the expanded thyroid clonotypes (frequency above 0.001), which suggests that blood repertoires may reflect thyroid immune responses. During validation, the model predicted progression to ophthalmopathy a median of around 6 months ahead of onset, with approximately 70% sensitivity and 72% to 85% specificity.

This clonotype was counted at least ten times. What this receptor recognizes is not known. Nothing much larger sits one base from this clone, and base qualities are not available. The CDR3 spans 15 residues, from the cysteine through the phenylalanine. The DNA shown is the 45-base CDR3, in frame from base 1. CDR1 is given as SGHDN and CDR2 as FVKESK, both from the germline V gene. Unmatched junction bases come to 5, with V trimmed by 4 bases and J by 2 bases. Stable Graves' hyperthyroidism was defined as no progression to ophthalmopathy during 18 months of follow-up. Hyperthyroidism patients were aged 18 to 65 years and newly diagnosed, with disease duration of less than 2 months. The study excluded patients with uncontrolled infections, other autoimmune diseases, pregnancy or lactation. Diagnoses were established on the basis of clinical symptoms, serum thyroxine and TRAb, thyroid ultrasound, and orbital computed tomography. PBMCs were separated from 7.5 to 10 ml of fresh peripheral blood using Ficoll-Paque density gradient centrifugation. Total RNA was extracted with Trizol reagent, and quality was checked on an Agilent 2100 Bioanalyzer.

The TCR beta CDR3 regions were amplified from RNA transcripts. The first round of RT-PCR for the TCR CDR3 was performed with the HTBI primer set and the Qiagen OneStep RT-PCR kit. Libraries were constructed in a second round of multiplex PCR, after which size selection and purification were performed. Paired-end sequencing of the libraries was performed with 100 bp reads on an Illumina HiSeq2000. The study's processing was this. SOAPnuke was used to process the raw data, removing reads that contained adapters or uncalled bases, had a mean Phred below 15, or lacked an exact match to the constant primer or identifier. High-quality paired reads were merged using COPE v1.2.5, and each unique nucleotide sequence was defined as a clonotype. MiTCR v1.1 was used to align clonotypes to the IMGT TRBV, TRBD and TRBJ reference segments. Only V-J combinations with frequency above 0.0001, covering about 99% of repertoires, were analysed. The TCS score was defined as F50 (clonal expansion) divided by E x V (chaos), with BLOSUM62-based TCRdist calculated between CDR3 peptides within each V-J. Welch's t-statistics and random forest reduced some 510 V-J features to 13, which were used in a naive Bayes classifier (R e1071). Clones were called with MiXCR by TCRdb after fastp trimmed the public reads at Q25, and only in-frame beta chains were retained. Rows matching on CDR3 protein sequence are summarized as one entry with the most common DNA and genes. The V and J calls reflect TCRdb's pipeline rather than the authors' work. The table for this sample lists some 690,000 distinct CDR3 sequences; around a sixth of them were counted only once. The ten top clones hold about 16% of the sample.

This clonotype was obtained from a man aged 50 to 60 with Graves' hyperthyroidism. Sample: blood. This sequence uses TRBV14 and TRBJ2-7, and 10 junction bases match TRBD2. Read as DNA, the sequence is TGTGCCAGCAGCCTTCGGACTAGCGGAGCCTACGAGCAGTACTTC. Its protein is CASSLRTSGAYEQYF.